A selection of T cell receptor beta chains follows, all from one sample in a study of post-analysis software for immune sequencing data. TCRdb analysed the PCR reads with MiXCR anew, one entry per CDR3 protein. The repertoire has 450,000 to 650,000 distinct CDR3 sequences, roughly 40% of them found once; the top ten carry roughly 1.7%. Material: blood. These receptors were taken from a girl aged 5 to 17 with multiple sclerosis. The CDR3 runs from the conserved cysteine through the conserved F or W. D genes are given only for firm matches. Some rows mark clone size as missing; the rest say once, few, many or name a class of expanded clone.

size	V	J	D	CDR3	DNA
few	TRBV7-7	TRBJ2-5	.	CASSPQSLETQYF	TGTGCTAGCAGCCCCCAATCATTAGAGACCCAGTACTTC
few	TRBV12-3/TRBV12-4	TRBJ1-2	TRBD1	CASRDTGDYGYTF	TGTGCCAGCAGGGATACAGGGGACTATGGCTACACCTTC
few	TRBV9	TRBJ2-7	.	CASSVVDSGYEQYF	TGTGCCAGCAGCGTAGTAGATAGTGGTTACGAGCAGTACTTC
.	TRBV12-3/TRBV12-4	TRBJ1-2	TRBD1	CASSWGQGYSGYTF	TGTGCCAGCAGTTGGGGACAGGGCTACAGTGGCTACACCTTC
.	TRBV9	TRBJ1-1	.	CASSAQTVPNTEAFF	TGTGCCAGCAGCGCTCAGACAGTCCCGAACACTGAAGCTTTCTTT
.	TRBV12-3/TRBV12-4	TRBJ2-3	TRBD1	CASSTGGLDTQYF	TGTGCCAGCAGTACAGGGGGCCTGGATACGCAGTATTTT
few	TRBV12-3/TRBV12-4	TRBJ2-1	TRBD2	CASSNTREGLEQFF	TGTGCCAGCAGTAATACACGGGAGGGCCTCGAGCAGTTCTTC
.	TRBV7-9	TRBJ1-4	TRBD1	CAGSLPDREGEKLFF	TGTGCCGGCAGCTTACCGGACAGGGAAGGCGAAAAACTGTTTTTT
many	TRBV20-1	TRBJ2-3	.	CSARPGPPGDTQYF	TGCAGTGCTAGACCGGGCCCCCCTGGGGATACGCAGTATTTT
.	TRBV2	TRBJ1-2	TRBD1	CASGDRTGGYGYTF	TGTGCCAGCGGAGATCGGACAGGGGGATATGGCTACACCTTC
.	TRBV12-3/TRBV12-4	TRBJ1-1	.	CASSFGTNTEAFF	TGTGCCAGCAGTTTCGGGACCAACACTGAAGCTTTCTTT
.	TRBV12-3/TRBV12-4	TRBJ2-7	.	CASSSYRTAYEQYF	TGTGCCAGCAGCTCTTATCGGACAGCCTACGAGCAGTACTTC
few	TRBV6-5	TRBJ1-2	.	CASRRGANYGYTF	TGTGCCAGCAGACGCGGGGCAAACTATGGCTACACCTTC
.	TRBV10-3	TRBJ2-2	.	CAIGLYTGELFF	TGTGCCATCGGACTGTACACCGGGGAGCTGTTTTTT
few	TRBV7-9	TRBJ2-1	.	CASSPRGHFTYEQFF	TGTGCCAGCAGCCCGCGGGGACACTTCACTTATGAGCAGTTCTTC
many	TRBV29-1	TRBJ2-7	.	CSVDRLTAVGEQYF	TGCAGCGTCGACCGTCTGACAGCAGTTGGCGAGCAGTACTTC
.	TRBV7-9	TRBJ1-1	.	CASSRTVWTEAFF	TGTGCCAGCAGCAGGACAGTATGGACTGAAGCTTTCTTT
.	TRBV27	TRBJ1-2	.	CASSSIRDNYGYTF	TGTGCCAGCAGTTCCATCAGGGATAACTATGGCTACACCTTC
.	TRBV6-6	TRBJ2-3	.	CASRRDTAGTDTQYF	TGTGCCAGCAGGCGGGACACGGCGGGCACAGATACGCAGTATTTT
.	TRBV7-2	TRBJ1-2	TRBD1	CASSPHSDRANYGYTF	TGTGCCAGCAGCCCTCACTCGGACAGGGCGAACTATGGCTACACCTTC
.	TRBV20-1	TRBJ2-1	.	CSATLYGETQFF	TGCAGTGCCACATTATATGGGGAGACCCAGTTCTTC